The entry that follows covers one T cell receptor beta chain sequence. Its target is unknown. The sample originates from a study of identical twins. Findings and limits, study-wide: Where out-of-frame alpha sequences were twin-shared, they showed excess low generation probability. Carriage of fewer insertions was seen in abundant cord blood beta clonotypes, whereas memory repertoires showed none.

TCRdb passed the 5' RACE reads through MiXCR, listing each CDR3 protein once. The table shows 600,000 to 800,000 distinct CDR3 sequences, with approximately 21% occurring only once. This sample was shared with a second study, whose subject was T cells expressing NK-cell markers. From that paper: The TCR beta repertoires were obtained from sorted CD3+CD56+NKG2C+, CD3+CD56+NKG2C- and CD3+CD56-NKG2C+ T cells. Nothing established the HCMV specificity of expanded NKG2C+ T cell clones.

Sequenced input: PBMCs. This TCR came from a woman between 18 and 30 years old in good health.

CDR3 DNA sequence: TGTGCCAGCAGCCGAGGACTTTCCACAGATACGCAGTATTTT. This sequence encodes CASSRGLSTDTQYF. This rearrangement joins TRBV3-1 to TRBJ2-3; possibly TRBD2 for D (5 bases). The CDR3 consists of 14 residues. V was clipped by 4 bases and J by 2 bases, with 10 bases between them. CDR1 LGHDT and CDR2 YNNKEL come from the germline V gene (reference sequence).